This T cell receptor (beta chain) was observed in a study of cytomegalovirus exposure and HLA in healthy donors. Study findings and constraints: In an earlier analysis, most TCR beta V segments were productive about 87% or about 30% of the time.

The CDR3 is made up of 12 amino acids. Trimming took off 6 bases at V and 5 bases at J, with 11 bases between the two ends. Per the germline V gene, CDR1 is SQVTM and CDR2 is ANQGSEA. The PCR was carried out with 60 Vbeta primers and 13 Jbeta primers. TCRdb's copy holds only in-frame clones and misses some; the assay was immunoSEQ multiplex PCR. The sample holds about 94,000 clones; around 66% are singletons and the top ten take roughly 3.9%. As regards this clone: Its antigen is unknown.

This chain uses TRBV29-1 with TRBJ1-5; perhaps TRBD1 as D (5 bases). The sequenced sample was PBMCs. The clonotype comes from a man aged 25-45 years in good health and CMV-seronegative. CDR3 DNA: TGCAGCGTGGGGGGGAGGGATCAGCCCCAGCATTTT. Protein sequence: CSVGGRDQPQHF. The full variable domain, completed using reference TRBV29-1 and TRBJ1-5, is SAVISQKPSRDICQRGTSLTIQCQVDSQVTMMFWYRQQPGQSLTLIATANQGSEATYESGFVIDKFPISRPNLTFSTLTVSNMSPEDSSIYLCSVGGRDQPQHFGDGTRLSIL.